Following are 25 T cell receptor beta chains from one sample sequenced in a study of shared clonotypes between healthy human individuals. Assay used: immunoSEQ multiplex PCR; TCRdb lists only in-frame clones, some missing. The table includes about 2 million clones, over 85% detected once. Naive CD8 cells lacked CD45RO, underwent positive selection for CCR7 and left out terminally differentiated effector memory CD45RA+ cells. The material sequenced was naive CD8+ T cells sorted from blood. These receptors were obtained from a young man in good health.

The chain links TRBV29-1 to TRBJ2-7, with TRBD2 as a possible D gene (6 bases). Trimming took off 6 bases at V and 5 bases at J, with 14 bases between the two ends. The germline V gene encodes CDR1 SQVTM and CDR2 ANQGSEA. This CDR3 has 12 amino acids. CDR3 DNA: TGCAGCGTCAAAGATCGGGGGAACGAGCAGTACTTC. Translated: CSVKDRGNEQYF.

The genes are TRBV4-2 and TRBJ2-7; the D is unclear. The CDR3 loop spans 14 amino acids. Germline V CDR1 and CDR2: LGHNA, YNFKEQ. The V end lost 2 bases, the J end lost 2 bases, and 10 bases lay between the germline ends. This chain's CDR3 is CASSQRDGAYEQYF. As DNA, the CDR3 is TGTGCCAGCAGCCAACGTGACGGAGCCTACGAGCAGTACTTC.

Turning to this clone: Other DNA sequences in the sample encode the same CDR3. In nucleotides, the CDR3 is TGTGCCAGCAGCTACCGGACAGGACTCATGAACACTGAAGCTTTCTTT. This codes for CASSYRTGLMNTEAFF. The V gene is TRBV7-9, the J gene TRBJ1-1; 7 bases align to TRBD1. CDR1 SEHNR and CDR2 FQNEAQ come from the germline V gene (reference sequence). The CDR3 is made up of 16 amino acids. The junction had 8 bases not matched to a gene; V was cut back by 4 bases and J by 0 bases.

The V gene is TRBV4-3, the J gene TRBJ2-2, with D perhaps TRBD1 or TRBD2 (5 bases each). V was cut by 0 bases and J by 5 bases, with 16 bases left in between. The CDR3 loop spans 17 amino acids. CDR1 and CDR2 (germline): LGHNA, YSLEER. The CDR3 DNA reads TGCGCCAGCAGCCAAGAACCCGGCACGGGGCAGACCGGGGAGCTGTTTTTT. Protein: CASSQEPGTGQTGELFF.

This clone was detected once. The chain employs TRBV10-2 and TRBJ2-3; 10 bases map to TRBD2. With V trimmed by 6 bases and J by 2 bases, 5 bases remained unmatched. The CDR3 is 15 amino acids. The germline CDR1 and CDR2 sequences are WSHSY and SAAADI. CDR3 sequence: CASSQLAGFTDTQYF. The CDR3 region has the DNA TGCGCCAGCAGCCAACTAGCGGGATTCACAGATACGCAGTATTTT.

The V and J genes are TRBV4-3 and TRBJ2-2, with TRBD2 matching 9 bases. V gave up 4 bases and J gave up 6 bases; unmatched junction bases: 6. Looked up from germline, CDR1 is LGHNA and CDR2 is YSLEER. CDR3 length equals 15 residues. This CDR3 reads CASSLRGTSPGELFF. The CDR3 bases are TGCGCCAGCAGCCTAAGAGGGACTAGCCCCGGGGAGCTGTTTTTT.

The rearrangement links TRBV6-1 to TRBJ2-3, with TRBD2 matching 9 bases. Germline CDR1 reads MNHNS; CDR2 reads SASEGT. The CDR3 runs to 15 residues. Losses at the gene ends were 2 bases for V and 4 bases for J; bases not matched to a gene: 4. The DNA for the CDR3 is TGTGCCAGCAGTGAAATCCTAGCGGGGTCAGATACGCAGTATTTT. Its protein product is CASSEILAGSDTQYF.

The chain carries TRBV5-6 and TRBJ2-7; 8 bases fit TRBD2. This CDR3 contains 15 residues. After removal of 4 bases from V and 6 bases from J, the junction contained 12 bases not matched to a gene. Germline V gives CDR1 SGHDT, CDR2 YYEEEE. Here the CDR3 reads CASSPLGSGIVEQYF. The CDR3 bases are TGTGCCAGCAGCCCCCTGGGTAGCGGGATAGTCGAGCAGTACTTC.

The chain couples TRBV19 to TRBJ2-4, with D possibly TRBD1 on 6 matching bases. With 0 bases removed from V and 2 bases from J, the gap between germline ends came to 8 bases. The CDR3 has 15 residues. Germline CDR1 is LNHDA and CDR2 is SQIVND (reference sequence). CDR3 amino acids: CASSIDRDTKNIQYF. CDR3 sequence (DNA): TGTGCCAGTAGTATAGACCGGGACACCAAAAACATTCAGTACTTC.

This rearrangement joins TRBV5-1 to TRBJ2-3; a weak D match, TRBD1 (5 bases). CDR3 length: 15 residues. Germline V gene data show CDR1 as SGHRS and CDR2 as YFSETQ. The germline V and J ends were trimmed by 1 base and 2 bases, with 11 bases remaining between them. Here the CDR3 DNA reads TGCGCCAGCAGCTTGTACTTGGACAACACAGATACGCAGTATTTT. This encodes CASSLYLDNTDTQYF.

The chain uses TRBV4-1 and TRBJ1-6; D is ambiguous. V lost 0 bases and J lost 4, with 10 bases in between. Germline assignment: CDR1 MGHRA and CDR2 YSYEKL. The CDR3 is 16 residues long. CDR3 sequence (DNA): TGCGCCAGCAGCCAAGACGCGGGGTCGTATAATTCACCCCTCCACTTT. Translation gives CASSQDAGSYNSPLHF.

The V and J genes are TRBV6-5 and TRBJ1-1; D not certain. CDR3 length: 10 residues. V was shortened by 8 bases and J by 6 bases, with 7 bases between the two germline ends. The germline V gene has CDR1 MNHEY and CDR2 SVGAGI. The DNA of the CDR3 is TGTGCCAGCGGGTCCCCTGAAGCTTTCTTT. The encoded protein is CASGSPEAFF.

The chain is built from TRBV7-9 and TRBJ2-7, with TRBD1 matching 8 bases. J gave up 7 bases and V 5 bases, and 10 bases lay outside the gene matches. The CDR3 is 14 amino acids. Germline lookup yields CDR1 SEHNR and CDR2 FQNEAQ (reference sequence). In DNA form, the CDR3 reads TGTGCCAGCAGCCCCGCAGGGGGCTATTTGGAGCAGTACTTC. Translation: CASSPAGGYLEQYF.

J is TRBJ2-5 and V is TRBV5-4; no reliable D call. This CDR3 is built from 13 residues. V shed 4 bases and J shed 2 bases, with 9 bases lying between them. Germline V gene data show CDR1 as SGHNT and CDR2 as YYREEE (reference sequence). The CDR3 bases are TGTGCCAGCAGCGACGAGCCTCAAGAGACCCAGTACTTC. As protein: CASSDEPQETQYF.

V is TRBV29-1 and J is TRBJ2-2, with TRBD2 matching 10 bases. The V gene's germline CDR1 is SQVTM and CDR2 ANQGSEA. With 4 bases clipped from V and 5 bases from J, the junction kept 4 bases outside the gene matches. This CDR3 has 14 amino acids. CDR3 in DNA: TGCAGCGTTGTCCCTAGCGGGAGTACCGGGGAGCTGTTTTTT. This codes for CSVVPSGSTGELFF.

CDR3 sequence: CASSLAGTGNTEAFF. In nucleotides, the CDR3 is TGTGCCAGCAGTTTGGCCGGGACAGGGAACACTGAAGCTTTCTTT. The chain recombines TRBV28 with TRBJ1-1; TRBD1 matches 8 bases. This CDR3 contains 15 residues. Looked up from germline, CDR1 is MDHEN and CDR2 is SYDVKM. The V and J ends lost 3 bases and 1 base, in that order; junction bases with no gene match: 4.

The V call is TRBV4-3, the J call TRBJ2-1; D is undetermined. Germline lookup yields CDR1 LGHNA and CDR2 YSLEER. This CDR3 is 16 amino acids long. The germline V and J ends were trimmed by 0 bases and 4 bases, with 13 bases remaining between them. The CDR3, as DNA: TGCGCCAGCAGCCAAGACTTCGACCGGGTTTACAATGAGCAGTTCTTC. Translation gives CASSQDFDRVYNEQFF.

The V call is TRBV7-9, the J call TRBJ2-7, with a weak D call TRBD2 (6 bases). Trimming removed 1 base at V and 4 bases at J, with 20 bases between. The germline CDR1 and CDR2 sequences are SEHNR and FQNEAQ (reference sequence). The CDR3 totals 17 residues. CDR3 in amino acids: CASSLGRLAAGPYEQYF. CDR3 DNA sequence: TGTGCCAGCAGCTTAGGACGGTTAGCAGCGGGTCCTTACGAGCAGTACTTC.

The V gene is TRBV6-6, the J gene TRBJ1-2; D is unresolved. Per the germline V gene, CDR1 is MNHNY and CDR2 is SVGAGI (reference sequence). Trimming cost V 2 bases and J 2 bases, with 9 bases left between them. This CDR3 has 14 amino acids. The CDR3 bases are TGTGCCAGCAGTTACGCGGAGGCGAACTATGGCTACACCTTC. Translated, it gives CASSYAEANYGYTF.

The genes are TRBV5-1 and TRBJ2-1, with D possibly matching TRBD1 (5 bases). CDR3 size: 12 residues. V was pared by 2 bases and J by 6 bases, with 6 bases between. Germline loops: CDR1 SGHRS, CDR2 YFSETQ. As DNA, the CDR3 is TGCGCCAGCAGCTTTGGGGCCAATGAGCAGTTCTTC. Translation gives CASSFGANEQFF.

The chain couples TRBV4-1 to TRBJ2-7; 7 bases line up with TRBD1. CDR1 MGHRA and CDR2 YSYEKL come from the germline V gene. V was clipped by 3 bases and J by 1 base; unmatched bases: 9. This CDR3 has 16 residues. CDR3 in amino acids: CASSQAPGGVSYEQYF. CDR3 DNA sequence: TGCGCCAGCAGCCAGGCACCAGGGGGAGTGTCCTACGAGCAGTACTTC.

This chain joins TRBV5-4 and TRBJ2-7, with D uncertain. Trimming removed 2 bases from V and 5 bases from J, with 5 bases in between. The CDR3 runs 11 residues. Germline V gives CDR1 SGHNT, CDR2 YYREEE (reference sequence). The CDR3 nucleotides read TGTGCCAGCAGCTTTCATAACGAGCAGTACTTC. Its protein product is CASSFHNEQYF.

This clone was recorded only once. The gene calls are TRBV19 and TRBJ2-1; maybe TRBD1 (6 bases). Germline V gene data show CDR1 as LNHDA and CDR2 as SQIVND (reference sequence). V shed 6 bases and J shed 3 bases, with 18 bases lying between them. The CDR3 sequence is 16 residues long. CDR3 DNA sequence: TGTGCCAGTAGAGAAACGCTACAGGGCTACTACAATGAGCAGTTCTTC. Translation gives CASRETLQGYYNEQFF.

This clone has just a few counts. The J gene is TRBJ2-7, the V gene TRBV5-1; no clear D. The CDR3 runs to 11 residues. V was pared by 4 bases and J by 3 bases, with 5 bases between. Germline V gives CDR1 SGHRS, CDR2 YFSETQ. Here the CDR3 reads CASSRDYEQYF. The CDR3 DNA follows: TGCGCCAGCAGCCGCGACTACGAGCAGTACTTC.

This chain uses TRBV6-1 with TRBJ2-7; D is perhaps TRBD1 (6 bases). In germline, CDR1 is MNHNS, CDR2 SASEGT. Trimming cost V 2 bases and J 5 bases, with 13 bases left between them. This CDR3 has 14 residues. DNA for the CDR3: TGTGCCAGCAGTGAACGTCAGGGGCATAACGAGCAGTACTTC. It is translated as CASSERQGHNEQYF.